Listed below are T cell receptor beta chains from one sample, sequenced in a study of shared clonotypes between healthy human individuals. TCRdb keeps only in-frame clones here, not all; method: immunoSEQ multiplex PCR. The sample consists of hundreds of thousands of clones, 70% to 80% of them appearing once. Sequencing input: PBMCs. These receptors were collected from a woman in her thirties or forties in good health. Some clones in this sample may be carry-over from other donors' samples. Each CDR3 is given with its conserved first and last residue. The D gene is left open where the match is weak. Size values are once, few and many counts, or a class for expanded clones, and some rows have none.

clone_size	v_call	d_call	j_call	cdr3_aa	cdr3_nt
-	TRBV28	-	TRBJ1-4	CASSLSTNEKLFF	TGTGCCAGCAGTTTATCGACTAATGAAAAACTGTTTTTT
-	TRBV7-2	TRBD2	TRBJ2-3	CASRRLATSTDTQYF	TGTGCCAGCAGAAGACTAGCCACCTCCACAGATACGCAGTATTTT
once	TRBV6-1	-	TRBJ2-1	CASSERGEQFF	TGTGCCAGCAGTGAAAGGGGCGAGCAGTTCTTC
-	TRBV18	-	TRBJ1-5	CASSPAASGSQPQHF	TGTGCCAGCTCACCAGCGGCGTCAGGGAGTCAGCCCCAGCATTTT
-	TRBV11-2	TRBD1	TRBJ2-5	CASSPGPDRGETQYF	TGTGCCAGCAGCCCCGGACCAGACAGGGGAGAGACCCAGTACTTC
-	TRBV14	-	TRBJ2-1	CASSQRQFSYNEQFF	TGTGCCAGCAGCCAGAGACAGTTCTCCTACAATGAGCAGTTCTTC
-	TRBV6-1	-	TRBJ2-1	CASIYNVADNEQFF	TGTGCCAGCATTTATAACGTGGCCGATAATGAGCAGTTCTTC
few	TRBV5-4	-	TRBJ2-1	CASSLVGTRNEQFF	TGTGCCAGCAGCTTGGTGGGGACCCGAAATGAGCAGTTCTTC
few	TRBV7-9	-	TRBJ2-4	CASSPSRDVNIQYF	TGTGCCAGCAGCCCTTCCCGGGATGTAAACATTCAGTACTTC
-	TRBV9	-	TRBJ2-2	CASSHPGPGRSGELFF	TGTGCCAGCAGCCACCCAGGGCCGGGGCGGTCCGGGGAGCTGTTTTTT
-	TRBV9	TRBD2	TRBJ2-1	CASSVGGLAGSEQFF	TGTGCCAGCAGCGTAGGGGGACTAGCAGGTAGTGAGCAGTTCTTC
-	TRBV6-4	-	TRBJ2-3	CASSDSADTQYF	TGTGCCAGCAGTGACTCCGCGGATACGCAGTATTTT
-	TRBV21-1	-	TRBJ1-5	CACSKRNQINRGWSNQPQHF	TGTGCCTGCAGCAAAAGAAACCAAATCAACAGGGGCTGGAGCAATCAGCCCCAGCATTTT
many	TRBV11-1	TRBD1	TRBJ2-1	CASTPSPGQSSYNEQFF	TGTGCCAGCACCCCCAGCCCGGGACAGTCGTCCTACAATGAGCAGTTCTTC
once	TRBV7-2	-	TRBJ2-7	CASSLRVGPYEQYF	TGTGCCAGCAGCTTACGTGTCGGGCCCTACGAGCAGTACTTC
-	TRBV4-2	-	TRBJ1-4	CASSQPPSGEKLFF	TGTGCCAGCAGCCAACCCCCCTCAGGTGAAAAACTGTTTTTT
-	TRBV29-1	TRBD1	TRBJ2-1	CSVESSPGQGATEQFF	TGCAGCGTTGAAAGCAGCCCGGGACAGGGGGCTACTGAGCAGTTCTTC
once	TRBV7-9	-	TRBJ2-6	CAILSGANVLTF	TGTGCCATCCTATCTGGGGCCAACGTCCTGACTTTC
-	TRBV7-2	-	TRBJ2-1	CASSLAGRHNEQFF	TGTGCCAGCAGCTTAGCGGGCCGCCACAATGAGCAGTTCTTC
-	TRBV2	TRBD1	TRBJ1-1	CATNGNRGTNTEAFF	TGTGCCACCAATGGGAACAGGGGTACGAACACTGAAGCTTTCTTT
-	TRBV7-3	TRBD2	TRBJ2-7	CASSLRGGSHEQYF	TGTGCCAGCAGCTTAAGGGGAGGGAGCCACGAGCAGTACTTC
-	TRBV7-3	-	TRBJ2-7	CASSLHRVRCEQYF	TGTGCCAGCAGCTTACACAGGGTTCGGTGCGAGCAGTACTTC
-	TRBV4-2	TRBD2	TRBJ2-7	CASSEGALAGGRAYEQYF	TGTGCCAGCAGCGAGGGAGCACTAGCGGGAGGAAGGGCCTACGAGCAGTACTTC
once	TRBV28	TRBD2	TRBJ2-5	CASSLPGLDAETQYF	TGTGCCAGCAGTCTTCCGGGACTAGATGCGGAGACCCAGTACTTC
-	TRBV28	-	TRBJ1-1	CASSFRVGEAFF	TGTGCCAGCAGTTTCAGGGTGGGTGAAGCTTTCTTT
-	TRBV19	-	TRBJ2-7	CASSIGEVADEQYF	TGTGCCAGTAGTATTGGGGAAGTCGCCGACGAGCAGTACTTC
-	TRBV7-3	-	TRBJ2-5	CASSSRGQETQYF	TGTGCCAGCAGCTCCAGGGGCCAAGAGACCCAGTACTTC
once	TRBV5-8	-	TRBJ1-2	CASTPRGDPNGYTF	TGTGCCAGCACCCCTCGAGGGGATCCCAATGGCTACACCTTC
-	TRBV28	TRBD1	TRBJ1-2	CASSSPPGTGNNYGYTF	TGTGCCAGCAGTTCTCCCCCTGGGACAGGGAACAACTATGGCTACACCTTC
-	TRBV11-3	-	TRBJ2-3	CASSPWESTDTQYF	TGTGCCAGCAGCCCCTGGGAGAGCACAGATACGCAGTATTTT
-	TRBV29-1	-	TRBJ1-2	CSGASADSNYGYTF	TGCAGCGGCGCGTCGGCAGACTCTAACTATGGCTACACCTTC
few	TRBV18	-	TRBJ2-1	CASSPGLEQFF	TGTGCCAGCTCACCTGGGTTAGAGCAGTTCTTC
-	TRBV5-1	-	TRBJ2-6	CASSLRESGANVLTF	TGCGCCAGCAGCCTCAGGGAATCTGGGGCCAACGTCCTGACTTTC
-	TRBV29-1	-	TRBJ2-2	CSVERPPGSNTGELFF	TGCAGCGTTGAAAGGCCGCCAGGGTCCAACACCGGGGAGCTGTTTTTT
-	TRBV29-1	-	TRBJ2-1	CSVEEIRGVNEGQFF	TGCAGCGTTGAAGAAATCAGGGGGGTAAATGAGGGGCAGTTCTTC
-	TRBV2	-	TRBJ1-5	CASSGEGNQPQHF	TGTGCCAGCAGTGGAGAGGGGAATCAGCCCCAGCATTTT